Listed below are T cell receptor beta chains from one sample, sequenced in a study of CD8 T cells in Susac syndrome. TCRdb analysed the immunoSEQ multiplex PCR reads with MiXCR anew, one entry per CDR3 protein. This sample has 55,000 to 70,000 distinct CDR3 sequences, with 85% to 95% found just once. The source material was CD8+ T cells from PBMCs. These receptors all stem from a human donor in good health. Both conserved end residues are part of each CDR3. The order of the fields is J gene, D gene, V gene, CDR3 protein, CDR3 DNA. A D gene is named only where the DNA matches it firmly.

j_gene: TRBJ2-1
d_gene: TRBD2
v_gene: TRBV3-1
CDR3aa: CASSAATSGPYNEQFF
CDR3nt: TGTGCCAGCAGCGCCGCCACTAGCGGACCCTACAATGAGCAGTTCTTC

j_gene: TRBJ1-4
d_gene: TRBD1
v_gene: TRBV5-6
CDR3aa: CASSFTSIPGGGGEKLFF
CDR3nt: TGTGCCAGCAGCTTTACTTCAATTCCAGGGGGCGGAGGCGAAAAACTGTTTTTT

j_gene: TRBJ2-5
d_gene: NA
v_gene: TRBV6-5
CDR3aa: CATGLQETQYF
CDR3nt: TGTGCCACGGGACTCCAAGAGACCCAGTACTTC

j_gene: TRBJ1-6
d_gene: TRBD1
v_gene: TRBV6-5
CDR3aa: CASSSTGVYSPLHF
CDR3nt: TGTGCCAGCAGTTCCACAGGGGTGTATTCACCCCTCCACTTT

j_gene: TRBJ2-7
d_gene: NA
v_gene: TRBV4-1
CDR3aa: CASSQEGASRGVAYEQYF
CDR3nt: TGCGCCAGCAGCCAAGAGGGGGCTTCGCGCGGGGTGGCCTACGAGCAGTACTTC

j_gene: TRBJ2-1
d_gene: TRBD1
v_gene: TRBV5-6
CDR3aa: CASSSDRGVDNEQFF
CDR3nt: TGTGCCAGCAGCTCGGACAGGGGGGTTGACAATGAGCAGTTCTTC

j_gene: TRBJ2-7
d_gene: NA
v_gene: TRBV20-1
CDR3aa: CSARDRQASYEQYF
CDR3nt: TGCAGTGCTAGAGATCGCCAGGCGTCCTACGAGCAGTACTTC

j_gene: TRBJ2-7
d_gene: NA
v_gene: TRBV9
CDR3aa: CASSVGTGNEQYF
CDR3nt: TGTGCCAGCAGCGTAGGGACTGGGAACGAGCAGTACTTC

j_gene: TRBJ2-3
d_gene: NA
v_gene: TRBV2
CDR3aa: CASSAGGGGTDTQYF
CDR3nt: TGTGCCAGCAGTGCTGGAGGGGGTGGCACAGATACGCAGTATTTT

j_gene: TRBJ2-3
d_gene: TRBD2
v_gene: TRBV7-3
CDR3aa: CASSSRLAGVVDTQYF
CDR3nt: TGTGCCAGCAGCTCCAGGCTAGCGGGGGTTGTAGATACGCAGTATTTT

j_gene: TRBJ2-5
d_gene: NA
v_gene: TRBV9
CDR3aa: CASSVEHGRGETQYF
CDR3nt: TGTGCCAGCAGCGTAGAGCACGGTAGAGGAGAGACCCAGTACTTC

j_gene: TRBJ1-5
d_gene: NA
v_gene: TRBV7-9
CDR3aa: CASSPGGNNQPQHF
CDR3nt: TGTGCCAGCAGCCCCGGGGGGAACAATCAGCCCCAGCATTTT

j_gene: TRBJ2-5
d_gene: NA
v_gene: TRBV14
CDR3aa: CASSQDGRYQETQYF
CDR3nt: TGTGCCAGCAGCCAAGATGGGAGGTACCAAGAGACCCAGTACTTC

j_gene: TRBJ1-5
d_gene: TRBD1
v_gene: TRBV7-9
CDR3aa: CASSLGDREVAHSNQPQHF
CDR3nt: TGTGCCAGCAGCTTAGGGGACAGGGAGGTCGCTCATAGCAATCAGCCCCAGCATTTT

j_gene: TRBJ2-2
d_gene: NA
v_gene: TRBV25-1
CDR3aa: CASSISGELFF
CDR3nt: TGTGCCAGCAGTATCTCCGGGGAGCTGTTTTTT

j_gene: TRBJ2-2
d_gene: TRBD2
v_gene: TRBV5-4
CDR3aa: CASGRGGAGELFF
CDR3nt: TGTGCCAGCGGGCGGGGGGGCGCCGGGGAGCTGTTTTTT

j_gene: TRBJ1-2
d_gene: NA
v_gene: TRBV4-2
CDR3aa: CASSQGEAYGYTF
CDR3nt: TGTGCCAGCAGCCAAGGGGAAGCCTATGGCTACACCTTC

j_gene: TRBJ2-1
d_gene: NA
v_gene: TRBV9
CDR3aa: CASSPQPNGDEQFF
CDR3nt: TGTGCCAGCAGCCCTCAACCAAACGGGGATGAGCAGTTCTTC

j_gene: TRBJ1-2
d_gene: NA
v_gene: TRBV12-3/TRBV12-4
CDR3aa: CASSLVGGNGYTF
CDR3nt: TGTGCCAGCAGTTTGGTGGGGGGCAATGGCTACACCTTC

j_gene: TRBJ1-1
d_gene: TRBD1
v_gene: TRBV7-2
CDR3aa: CASSGGQMNTEAFF
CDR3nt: TGTGCCAGCAGCGGGGGACAGATGAACACTGAAGCTTTCTTT

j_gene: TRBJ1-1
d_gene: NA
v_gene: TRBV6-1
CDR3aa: CASSDLWGGNTEAFF
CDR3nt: TGTGCCAGCAGTGACCTTTGGGGGGGGAACACTGAAGCTTTCTTT

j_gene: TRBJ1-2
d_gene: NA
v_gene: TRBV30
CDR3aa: CAWSVSNYGYTF
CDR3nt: TGTGCCTGGAGTGTATCTAACTATGGCTACACCTTC